The 26 T cell receptor beta chains presented below share a single source sample, sequenced in a study of monozygotic twins with inflammatory bowel disease. TCRdb reanalyzed the 5' RACE reads and collapses them to one entry per CDR3 protein, without DNA. Its listing shows around 190,000 distinct CDR3 sequences. Sequenced material: blood. These receptors were obtained from a human donor with ulcerative colitis or Crohn's disease, or a healthy co-twin of an affected twin (not recorded which).

The rearrangement joins TRBV11-2 to TRBJ2-3; absent DNA, TCRdb's TRBD1 call cannot be checked. The germline gives CDR1 SGHAT, CDR2 FQNNGV. The CDR3 covers 14 residues. CDR3 in amino acids: CASSLDNFRAGFYF. Full variable domain (outside the CDR3, taken from reference TRBV11-2 and TRBJ2-3): EAGVAQSPRYKIIEKRQSVAFWCNPISGHATLYWYQQILGQGPKLLIQFQNNGVVDDSQLPKDRFSAERLKGVDSTLKIQPAKLEDSAVYLCASSLDNFRAGFYFGPGTRLTVL.

The V and J genes are TRBV20-1 and TRBJ1-1; TCRdb designates TRBD1, a call that cannot be tested without DNA. The CDR3 contains 16 residues. The germline gives CDR1 DFQATT, CDR2 SNEGSKA (reference sequence). CDR3 loop: CSARDSRTGSNTEAFF.

This chain uses TRBV4-2 with TRBJ1-1; TCRdb reports TRBD1, a call that lacks DNA to check it against. CDR3 length equals 16 residues. The V gene's germline CDR1 is LGHNA and CDR2 YNFKEQ. This CDR3 reads CASSLAGGTGDTEAFF.

The chain couples TRBV7-2 to TRBJ1-2; the TCRdb D gene call, TRBD1, has no DNA to confirm it. The CDR3 has 14 amino acids. The germline V gene has CDR1 SGHTA and CDR2 FQGNSA. The CDR3 sequence is CASSLAAGGYGYTF.

V gene TRBV5-1 combines with J gene TRBJ1-2. Germline-derived CDR1 and CDR2 are SGHRS and YFSETQ. This CDR3 is built from 16 residues. The CDR3 protein is CASSFGVSSPPYGYTF.

V gene TRBV5-1 combines with J gene TRBJ2-3. The CDR3 is made up of 16 amino acids. Germline loops: CDR1 SGHRS, CDR2 YFSETQ. This chain's CDR3 is CASSLETSGYTDTQYF.

The rearrangement uses TRBV4-2 and TRBJ1-1; the D call of TRBD1 rests on TCRdb alone, since no DNA is present to check it. Germline V gene data show CDR1 as LGHNA and CDR2 as YNFKEQ. CDR3 length: 20 residues. The CDR3 reads CASSSSDYRKLSLMNTEAFF.

The V and J genes are TRBV28 and TRBJ2-6; the TCRdb D gene call, TRBD1, has no DNA to confirm it. CDR3 length: 17 amino acids. Germline V gene data show CDR1 as MDHEN and CDR2 as SYDVKM. This CDR3 is CASSPPGQGYGANVLTF.

The rearrangement uses TRBV4-1 and TRBJ1-2. The CDR3 totals 12 residues. The V gene's germline CDR1 is MGHRA and CDR2 YSYEKL. CDR3 protein: CASSGEGHGYTF.

J is TRBJ1-6 and V is TRBV7-2. CDR3 length: 12 residues. Germline loops: CDR1 SGHTA, CDR2 FQGNSA. The CDR3 here is CASSLDNSPLHF.

The V gene is TRBV19, the J gene TRBJ2-1. Germline V gives CDR1 LNHDA, CDR2 SQIVND (reference sequence). CDR3 length: 14 amino acids. CDR3 sequence reads: CASHIGAGDNEQFF. Complete variable domain (other parts from reference TRBV19 and TRBJ2-1): DGGITQSPKYLFRKEGQNVTLSCEQNLNHDAMYWYRQDPGQGLRLIYYSQIVNDFQKGDIAEGYSVSREKKESFPLTVTSAQKNPTAFYLCASHIGAGDNEQFFGPGTRLTVL.

The chain is built from TRBV5-5 and TRBJ2-1; TCRdb's D call, TRBD1, is unchecked because there is no DNA. The germline CDR1 and CDR2 sequences are SGHKS and YYEKEE (reference sequence). The CDR3 contains 17 residues. CDR3 protein: CASSLGWGTGGYNERFF.

The chain uses TRBV12-3 or TRBV12-4 and TRBJ2-3; TCRdb outputs TRBD1, but without DNA this stays unchecked. The CDR3 extends over 13 amino acids. CDR3 in amino acids: CASRDNDTDTQYF.

The chain employs TRBV5-1 and TRBJ2-5. This CDR3 is 14 amino acids long. The germline gives CDR1 SGHRS, CDR2 YFSETQ. The CDR3 here is CASSLDGLGETQYF.

The chain has TRBV20-1 and TRBJ2-5; TCRdb calls TRBD2, which cannot be checked without DNA. Germline values: CDR1 DFQATT, CDR2 SNEGSKA (reference sequence). There are 12 residues in the CDR3. The CDR3: CSARAREETQYF.

The rearrangement joins TRBV3-1 to TRBJ1-1; TCRdb lists TRBD1, though no DNA is available to test this call. The V gene's germline CDR1 is LGHDT and CDR2 YNNKEL (reference sequence). The CDR3 spans 14 residues. The CDR3 here is CASSLSDSFTEAFF.

The chain uses TRBV7-6 and TRBJ2-4. The CDR3 has 13 amino acids. Germline values: CDR1 SGHVS, CDR2 FNYEAQ. CDR3 sequence: CASSLLGKNIQYF.

The V and J genes are TRBV5-1 and TRBJ1-6. This CDR3 has 15 amino acids. The germline V gene has CDR1 SGHRS and CDR2 YFSETQ. The chain's CDR3 is CASSGSITGNSPLHF.

The gene calls are TRBV5-1 and TRBJ2-7; the TCRdb D gene call, TRBD1, has no DNA to confirm it. This CDR3 has 14 amino acids. The germline V gene has CDR1 SGHRS and CDR2 YFSETQ. CDR3 sequence: CASSLESGEYEQYF.

The chain couples TRBV3-1 to TRBJ2-3; the TCRdb call, TRBD1, lacks DNA for checking. Germline V gene lookup returns CDR1 LGHDT and CDR2 YNNKEL (reference sequence). This CDR3 spans 11 amino acids. The CDR3 sequence: CASSHKGPQYF.

V and J are TRBV12-3 or TRBV12-4 and TRBJ2-5; lacking DNA, the TRBD1 call made by TCRdb goes unchecked. The CDR3 sequence is 16 residues long. This chain's CDR3 is CASRLAGGMDQETQYF.

The rearrangement links TRBV2 to TRBJ1-1; TCRdb proposes TRBD1, but this gene call is untestable without DNA. This CDR3 is 14 amino acids long. Germline CDR1 and CDR2: SNHLY and FYNNEI. The CDR3 reads CASRTRGMNTEAFF.

The rearrangement links TRBV12-3 or TRBV12-4 to TRBJ1-1. CDR3 size: 12 residues. CDR3 protein: CASSFQAVEAFF.

J is TRBJ1-5 and V is TRBV12-3 or TRBV12-4; TCRdb gives TRBD1 as the D gene, but with no DNA this cannot be confirmed. The CDR3 covers 12 residues. The CDR3: CASSWGARPQHF.

This chain links TRBV10-3 with TRBJ2-2. Germline V lookup: CDR1 ENHRY, CDR2 SYGVKD. CDR3 length: 15 residues. The CDR3 sequence: CAISQGPKGTGELFF.

V usage is TRBV6-1 and J usage is TRBJ2-2. CDR1 is MNHNS, CDR2 SASEGT, per germline. The length of the CDR3 is 14 residues. CDR3 protein: CASSKGHNTGELFF.